The 24 T cell receptor beta chains below all came from one sample that was sequenced in a study of blood T cell repertoires in COVID-19. Profiling relied on immunoSEQ multiplex PCR, and the TCRdb table lists in-frame clones only, not all of them. The table includes about 290,000 clones, 80% to 90% detected once. The sample was peripheral blood. These TCRs come from a man aged 40-49 years with acute or convalescent COVID-19.

The chain recombines TRBV7-8 with TRBJ1-2, with D perhaps TRBD1 (5 bases). V shed 2 bases and J shed 7 bases, with 14 bases lying between them. The CDR3 is 14 amino acids. The germline CDR1 and CDR2 sequences are SGHVS and FQNEAQ. DNA of the CDR3: TGTGCCAGCAGCTTACCCCAGGGAAATGGTGGCTACACCTTC. Its protein product is CASSLPQGNGGYTF.

The chain employs TRBV27 and TRBJ2-7, with 8 bases aligning to TRBD1. Germline V gene data show CDR1 as MNHEY and CDR2 as SMNVEV (reference sequence). This CDR3 has 14 residues. V dropped 5 bases and J dropped 2; count of bases not matched to a gene: 5. The CDR3 nucleotides read TGTGCCAGCAGTCCGTCGACAGGGGCCTACGAGCAGTACTTC. This gives the protein CASSPSTGAYEQYF.

This clone appeared once. The chain joins TRBV7-7 to TRBJ2-1, with no clear D. With 0 bases removed from V and 12 bases from J, the gap between germline ends came to 12 bases. Per germline, CDR1 SSHAT and CDR2 FNYEAQ (reference sequence). This CDR3 has 13 amino acids. The CDR3, as DNA: TGTGCCAGCAGCTTAGCGCGGTCCAGTGCGCAGTTCTTC. This translates into CASSLARSSAQFF.

The V gene is TRBV19, the J gene TRBJ2-3; D not certain. This CDR3 is built from 12 residues. CDR1 LNHDA and CDR2 SQIVND come from the germline V gene (reference sequence). V was pared by 8 bases and J by 7 bases, with 13 bases between. CDR3 amino acids: CASRTDGYTQYF. The CDR3 nucleotides are TGTGCCAGTCGTACCGACGGGTATACGCAGTATTTT.

V gene TRBV5-6 combines with J gene TRBJ1-4; D is unclear. CDR3 size: 13 residues. The V gene's germline CDR1 is SGHDT and CDR2 YYEEEE. V was trimmed by 0 bases and J by 8 bases, leaving 8 bases between them. The CDR3 sequence: CASSLVPGEKLFF. The CDR3 DNA follows: TGTGCCAGCAGCTTGGTCCCGGGGGAAAAACTGTTTTTT.

The chain carries TRBV20-1 and TRBJ2-5; tentative D call: TRBD1 (6 bases). V lost 3 bases and J 2 bases, leaving 10 bases between the germline ends. The CDR3 runs 13 residues. Germline V gives CDR1 DFQATT, CDR2 SNEGSKA (reference sequence). CDR3 in amino acids: CSASGDTQETQYF. The DNA of the CDR3 is TGCAGTGCTAGTGGGGACACACAAGAGACCCAGTACTTC.

The V and J genes are TRBV5-1 and TRBJ2-3, with no clear D. Germline V gene sequence: CDR1 SGHRS, CDR2 YFSETQ. V was shortened by 0 bases and J by 4 bases, with 12 bases between the two germline ends. There are 15 residues in the CDR3. In nucleotides, the CDR3 is TGCGCCAGCAGCTTGGGCGATAATCCATCAGATACGCAGTATTTT. Protein product: CASSLGDNPSDTQYF.

V gene TRBV5-5 combines with J gene TRBJ2-3; D is possibly TRBD1 (5 bases). This CDR3 has 14 residues. Trimming stripped 0 bases from V and 4 bases from J, with 9 bases between. From germline, CDR1 is SGHKS and CDR2 YYEKEE (reference sequence). CDR3 DNA sequence: TGTGCCAGCAGCTTGGGGCAGGGCGCAGATACGCAGTATTTT. This sequence encodes CASSLGQGADTQYF.

The chain uses TRBV15 and TRBJ2-2; TRBD2 is a possible D gene (7 bases). The CDR3 is made up of 18 amino acids. The V gene's germline CDR1 is LNHNV and CDR2 YYDKDF (reference sequence). V gave up 0 bases and J gave up 3 bases, with 17 bases separating them. CDR3 sequence (DNA): TGTGCCACCAGCAGAGATCTCTGGGCGCGGGGGCACACCGGGGAGCTGTTTTTT. It specifies CATSRDLWARGHTGELFF. Looking up the rest from reference TRBV15 and TRBJ2-2 gives the full variable domain: DAMVIQNPRYQVTQFGKPVTLSCSQTLNHNVMYWYQQKSSQAPKLLFHYYDKDFNNEADTPDNFQSRRPNTSFCFLDIRSPGLGDTAMYLCATSRDLWARGHTGELFFGEGSRLTVL.

V gene TRBV3-1 (or the pseudogene TRBV3-2) combines with J gene TRBJ2-7, with 9 positions matching TRBD2. The CDR3 spans 14 residues. Germline CDR1 and CDR2: LGHDT and YNNKEL (reference sequence). Trimming took 4 bases from V and 1 from J; bases not matched to a gene: 2. The CDR3 DNA sequence: TGTGCCAGCAGCCGCGCGGGGGGGTCCTACGAGCAGTACTTC. This encodes CASSRAGGSYEQYF.

The rearrangement links TRBV9 to TRBJ2-3, with 7 nucleotides matching TRBD1. CDR3 length: 15 residues. From germline, CDR1 is SGDLS and CDR2 YYNGEE. Trimming at V came to 0 bases and at J to 5 bases, leaving 6 bases not matched to a gene. The CDR3 DNA follows: TGTGCCAGCAGCGTAGTCCGGGACAGTGTAGATACGCAGTATTTT. As protein: CASSVVRDSVDTQYF.

The CDR3 nucleotides read TGTGCCAGCAGTGCACAGGGTGGGGATTCACCCCTCCACTTT. This encodes CASSAQGGDSPLHF. The rearrangement uses TRBV2 and TRBJ1-6; tentatively, D is TRBD1 (6 bases). V was pared by 4 bases and J by 8 bases, with 12 bases between. Germline CDR1 SNHLY, CDR2 FYNNEI. This CDR3 comprises 14 residues.

The chain employs TRBV6-4 and TRBJ2-1; 14 bases align to TRBD2. The CDR3 length is 15 residues. With V trimmed by 6 bases and J by 8 bases, 6 bases remained unmatched. Germline V CDR1 and CDR2: MRHNA, SNTAGT. CDR3 protein: CASSRLAGGQDEQFF. CDR3 bases: TGTGCCAGCAGCCGACTAGCGGGGGGGCAGGATGAGCAGTTCTTC.

The chain joins TRBV2 to TRBJ2-1, with 9 bases that match TRBD1. Germline V gene sequence: CDR1 SNHLY, CDR2 FYNNEI. Trimming removed 6 bases from V and 8 bases from J; junction bases left unmatched: 5. The CDR3 has 13 amino acids. CDR3 bases: TGTGCCAGCAGGCCGGGACAGGGCTATGAGCAGTTCTTC. Translation gives CASRPGQGYEQFF.

This chain links TRBV9 with TRBJ2-1, with 12 positions matching TRBD2. V lost 4 bases and J lost 9; bases outside the gene matches: 14. Germline CDR1 reads SGDLS; CDR2 reads YYNGEE. CDR3 length: 17 amino acids. The chain's CDR3 is CASSPTLAGGPRFEQFF. In nucleotides, the CDR3 is TGTGCCAGCAGCCCTACTCTAGCGGGGGGGCCGAGGTTTGAGCAGTTCTTC.

CDR3 sequence reads: CASSPRGSGANVLTF. Here the CDR3 DNA reads TGTGCCAGCAGCCCCAGGGGGTCTGGGGCCAACGTCCTGACTTTC. The chain carries TRBV11-3 and TRBJ2-6, with 7 bases lining up with TRBD1. The CDR3 has 15 amino acids. Per germline, CDR1 SGHNT and CDR2 YENEEA. After removal of 5 bases from V and 1 base from J, the junction contained 2 bases not matched to a gene.

This chain uses TRBV9 with TRBJ2-2; tentative D call: TRBD1 (6 bases). The CDR3 is made up of 13 amino acids. The V gene's germline CDR1 is SGDLS and CDR2 YYNGEE. V lost 4 bases and J 6 bases, leaving 10 bases between the germline ends. The CDR3: CASSPRTAGELFF. CDR3 DNA: TGTGCCAGCAGCCCCCGGACAGCCGGGGAGCTGTTTTTT.

The J gene is TRBJ1-1, the V gene TRBV18; tentative D call: TRBD1 (5 bases). Germline values: CDR1 KGHSH, CDR2 LQKENI. V lost 5 bases and J 4 bases, leaving 17 bases between the germline ends. The CDR3 is 15 residues long. CDR3 region: CASSAIGGVGTEAFF. CDR3 DNA sequence: TGTGCCAGCTCAGCAATCGGGGGGGTCGGCACTGAAGCTTTCTTT.

This clone occurred a few times. The chain joins TRBV12-5 to TRBJ2-2; D is unresolved. Germline assignment: CDR1 LGHNT and CDR2 FRNRAP. This CDR3 comprises 15 residues. Deletions cut 5 bases from V and 0 bases from J, with 10 bases between. The CDR3 sequence is CASGASVPNTGELFF. The CDR3 DNA follows: TGTGCTAGTGGTGCCTCGGTACCGAACACCGGGGAGCTGTTTTTT.

This CDR3 is CASSLRTVRNSPLHF. CDR3 coding DNA: TGTGCCAGCAGCTTACGGACAGTAAGAAATTCACCCCTCCACTTT. This chain uses TRBV5-4 with TRBJ1-6, with TRBD1 as a possible D gene (6 bases). V was pared by 2 bases and J by 7 bases, with 13 bases between. This CDR3 region has 15 residues. Germline assignment: CDR1 SGHNT and CDR2 YYREEE (reference sequence).

V usage is TRBV3-1 (or the pseudogene TRBV3-2) and J usage is TRBJ1-1; D perhaps matches TRBD1 (5 bases). V gave up 1 base and J gave up 9 bases, with 12 bases separating them. Per the germline V gene, CDR1 is LGHDT and CDR2 is YNNKEL (reference sequence). This CDR3 has 13 amino acids. The CDR3 loop is CASSQGAGIKAFF. The CDR3, as DNA: TGTGCCAGCAGCCAAGGAGCAGGGATTAAAGCTTTCTTT.

The V gene is TRBV12-5, the J gene TRBJ2-3; perhaps TRBD2 as D (6 bases). Germline V lookup: CDR1 LGHNT, CDR2 FRNRAP. The CDR3 is made up of 15 amino acids. The V and J ends lost 6 bases and 4 bases respectively, with 17 bases between them. The CDR3 DNA follows: TGTGCTAGTGGAAAGGTTGGGGGGACGGCAGATACGCAGTATTTT. Translated: CASGKVGGTADTQYF.

J is TRBJ2-3 and V is TRBV5-1, with a weak D call TRBD1 (6 bases). V was clipped by 8 bases and J by 5 bases, with 21 bases between them. There are 15 residues in the CDR3. Germline V gene sequence: CDR1 SGHRS, CDR2 YFSETQ. CDR3: CASQRMGAALDTQYF. CDR3 nucleotide sequence: TGCGCCAGTCAGCGTATGGGGGCCGCCCTAGATACGCAGTATTTT.

J is TRBJ2-7 and V is TRBV5-4; TRBD2 matches at 8 bases. Germline CDR1 SGHNT, CDR2 YYREEE (reference sequence). The CDR3 contains 15 residues. After removal of 0 bases from V and 4 bases from J, the junction contained 6 bases not matched to a gene. CDR3 in amino acids: CASSLDGGGMYEQYF. For the CDR3, the DNA is TGTGCCAGCAGCTTGGACGGCGGGGGGATGTACGAGCAGTACTTC.